These T cell receptor beta chains were read from a single sample in a study of blood T cell dynamics during melanoma immunotherapy. Data came from immunoSEQ multiplex PCR; TCRdb stores just in-frame clones and leaves some out. This table has approximately 14,000 clones, approximately 90% appearing once. This material consisted of blood, taken from a patient treated with checkpoint blockade. The receptors come from a human donor with melanoma. Each CDR3 is given with its conserved first and last residue. Each record gives: V gene, D gene, J gene, clone size, CDR3 DNA, CDR3 protein. The D gene is left open where the match is weak. Clone size is given for some rows only: seen once, a few or many times, or a class if the clone is expanded.

TRBV9,TRBD2,TRBJ2-1,-,TGTGCCAGCAGCGTAGAAATCGGGAGGGGCCGCAATGAGCAGTTCTTC,CASSVEIGRGRNEQFF
TRBV5-1,-,TRBJ2-7,-,TGCGCCAGCAGCTTGTCCCGGCCCGTAATCTACGAGCAGTACTTC,CASSLSRPVIYEQYF
TRBV7-6,TRBD1,TRBJ2-1,-,TGTGCCAGCAGCTTAGCCGGGACAGGGGCTTGGAATGAGCAGTTCTTC,CASSLAGTGAWNEQFF
TRBV12-1,-,TRBJ1-2,-,TGTGCCAGCAGCTTGAGGGGTTCCGACTATGGCTACACCTTC,CASSLRGSDYGYTF
TRBV7-9,-,TRBJ2-3,-,TGTGCCAGCGGCTCGGGCCTCTCCGGCGCAGATACGCAGTATTTT,CASGSGLSGADTQYF
TRBV7-6,-,TRBJ2-3,-,TGTGCCAGCAGCTTAGTAGGGTACACAGATACGCAGTATTTT,CASSLVGYTDTQYF
TRBV2,-,TRBJ2-7,-,TGTGCCAGCAGTGTGGGCAGCCTGAGCTCCTACGAGCAGTACTTC,CASSVGSLSSYEQYF
TRBV30,-,TRBJ1-2,-,TGTGCCTGGAGTAGTGAAGACTATGGCTACACCTTC,CAWSSEDYGYTF
TRBV7-2,-,TRBJ1-2,few,TGTGCCAGCAGCGGACGGGGCCGGTATGGCTACACCTTC,CASSGRGRYGYTF
TRBV4-2,TRBD2,TRBJ2-5,-,TGTGCCAGCAGCCTGCGGGAGGCGTCAATCCAAGAGACCCAGTACTTC,CASSLREASIQETQYF
TRBV5-4,-,TRBJ2-1,-,TGTGCCAGCAGCTGGGGTGGTGTCACCACCTACAATGAGCAGTTCTTC,CASSWGGVTTYNEQFF
TRBV6-5,-,TRBJ1-1,-,TGTGCCAGCACCTTGACAGGAATGAACACTGAAGCTTTCTTT,CASTLTGMNTEAFF
TRBV14,TRBD1,TRBJ1-6,-,TGTGCCAGCAGCCAAGATGCCAGGGGGAATTCACCCCTCCACTTT,CASSQDARGNSPLHF
TRBV25-1,-,TRBJ1-1,-,TGTGCCAGCAGACCCCCGACGATCCGGACGAACACTGAAGCTTTCTTT,CASRPPTIRTNTEAFF
TRBV5-6,-,TRBJ2-3,-,TGTGCCAGCAGCTTGGGGGGGCCAAGCACAGATACGCAGTATTTT,CASSLGGPSTDTQYF
TRBV5-4,-,TRBJ2-1,-,TGTGCCAGCTCCTCTAATAGCGGCCCGGGGCAGTTCTTC,CASSSNSGPGQFF
TRBV12-5,TRBD2,TRBJ2-1,-,TGTGCTAGTGGTTTGGTAGCGGGAGCAACCTACAATGAGCAGTTCTTC,CASGLVAGATYNEQFF
TRBV5-1,TRBD2,TRBJ2-4,-,TGCGCCAGCAGCTTGGATACTAGCGGGGCAGCCAAAAACATTCAGTACTTC,CASSLDTSGAAKNIQYF
TRBV19,TRBD2,TRBJ2-3,once,TGTGCCAGTACCACCAAAGGTCTAGCGGGATATAATACGCAGTATTTT,CASTTKGLAGYNTQYF
TRBV7-8,-,TRBJ2-3,once,TGTGCCAGCAGCTTAGGAAGAACAGATACGCAGTATTTT,CASSLGRTDTQYF
TRBV7-2,TRBD2,TRBJ2-2,-,TGTGCCAGCAGCTTGAGACTAGCGCAGAACACCGGGGAGCTGTTTTTT,CASSLRLAQNTGELFF
TRBV6-5,TRBD1,TRBJ1-3,-,TGTGCCAGCAAATCTGACAGGGTACCGGGAAACACCATATATTTT,CASKSDRVPGNTIYF
TRBV9,-,TRBJ1-2,-,TGTGCCAGCAGCGAGGGCGAGTTCTATGGCTACACCTTC,CASSEGEFYGYTF
TRBV19,-,TRBJ2-7,-,TGTGCCAGTAGACGAGCTGGAGGGTCATGGATGGACTACGAGCAGTACTTC,CASRRAGGSWMDYEQYF
TRBV11-1,TRBD2,TRBJ2-3,-,TGTGCCAGCAGCTTCGGGACTAGCGTAAGAAAAGATACGCAGTATTTT,CASSFGTSVRKDTQYF
TRBV7-3,TRBD1,TRBJ2-1,-,TGTGCCAGCAGCTTAGGGGGACAGGGGCGGGCCTATGAGCAGTTCTTC,CASSLGGQGRAYEQFF
TRBV28,-,TRBJ2-5,-,TGTGCCAGCAGTTTCCTGGGGGAGACCCAGTACTTC,CASSFLGETQYF
TRBV2,TRBD1,TRBJ1-1,-,TGTGCCAGCAGCCGGGACAGGGGGCGAAACACTGAAGCTTTCTTT,CASSRDRGRNTEAFF
TRBV7-9,TRBD1,TRBJ2-4,few,TGTGCCAGCAGCTTAAACAGGGGAGAGGCCAAAAACATTCAGTACTTC,CASSLNRGEAKNIQYF
TRBV10-3,-,TRBJ2-5,once,TGTGCCATCGGAGCCGGCGTAGAAGAGACCCAGTACTTC,CAIGAGVEETQYF
TRBV11-2,-,TRBJ1-1,few,TGTGCCAGCAGCGAATACATCGGGGTGAACACTGAAGCTTTCTTT,CASSEYIGVNTEAFF
TRBV5-1,-,TRBJ1-3,once,TGCGCCAGCGGTGGCTCGGGACAATACTCTGGAAACACCATATATTTT,CASGGSGQYSGNTIYF
TRBV7-9,-,TRBJ2-1,-,TGTGCCAGCAGCTTAGACATAGTTAATGAGCAGTTCTTC,CASSLDIVNEQFF
TRBV7-3,-,TRBJ2-2,-,TGTGCCAGCAGCCCGGGGAACACCGGGGAGCTGTTTTTT,CASSPGNTGELFF
TRBV15,TRBD1,TRBJ2-6,-,TGTGCCACCAGCAGAGAAGATACAGGGGGTTACTCTGGGGCCAACGTCCTGACTTTC,CATSREDTGGYSGANVLTF
TRBV29-1,-,TRBJ1-2,-,TGCAGCGTTGAAGGCGATGGCTACACCTTC,CSVEGDGYTF
TRBV10-2,TRBD2,TRBJ2-1,-,TGCGCCACCTTCCCCCCGGGACTAGTGGGCAATGAGCAGTTCTTC,CATFPPGLVGNEQFF
TRBV25-1,-,TRBJ1-2,-,TGTGCCAGCAGTTTCCCCCTCGGAGGTGGCAACTATGGCTACACCTTC,CASSFPLGGGNYGYTF
TRBV30,TRBD2,TRBJ2-3,-,TGTGCCTGGGGGGGCTTGCTGGGACTAGCGAACAAAGCAGATACGCAGTATTTT,CAWGGLLGLANKADTQYF
TRBV10-2,TRBD1,TRBJ1-1,-,TGCGCCAGCAGGAGAGGACAGGGGACTGGGAACACTGAAGCTTTCTTT,CASRRGQGTGNTEAFF
TRBV28,TRBD1,TRBJ1-1,-,TGTGCCAGCAGACCCGGGACAGGGGTTACCACTGAAGCTTTCTTT,CASRPGTGVTTEAFF